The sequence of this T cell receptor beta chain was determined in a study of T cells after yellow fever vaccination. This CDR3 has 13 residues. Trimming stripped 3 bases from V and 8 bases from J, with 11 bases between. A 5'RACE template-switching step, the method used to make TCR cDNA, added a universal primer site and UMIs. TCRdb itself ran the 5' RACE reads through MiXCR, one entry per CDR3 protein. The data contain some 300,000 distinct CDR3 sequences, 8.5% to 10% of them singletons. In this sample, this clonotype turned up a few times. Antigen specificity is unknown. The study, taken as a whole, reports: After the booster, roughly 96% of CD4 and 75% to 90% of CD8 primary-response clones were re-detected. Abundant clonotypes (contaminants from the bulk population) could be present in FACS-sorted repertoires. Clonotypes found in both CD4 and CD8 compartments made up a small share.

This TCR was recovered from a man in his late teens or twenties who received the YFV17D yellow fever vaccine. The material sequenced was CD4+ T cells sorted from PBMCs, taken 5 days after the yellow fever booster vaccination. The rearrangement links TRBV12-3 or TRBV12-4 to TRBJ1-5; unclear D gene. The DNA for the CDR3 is TGTGCCAGCAGTTTTCGGGGTATAGAGCCCCAGCATTTT. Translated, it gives CASSFRGIEPQHF.